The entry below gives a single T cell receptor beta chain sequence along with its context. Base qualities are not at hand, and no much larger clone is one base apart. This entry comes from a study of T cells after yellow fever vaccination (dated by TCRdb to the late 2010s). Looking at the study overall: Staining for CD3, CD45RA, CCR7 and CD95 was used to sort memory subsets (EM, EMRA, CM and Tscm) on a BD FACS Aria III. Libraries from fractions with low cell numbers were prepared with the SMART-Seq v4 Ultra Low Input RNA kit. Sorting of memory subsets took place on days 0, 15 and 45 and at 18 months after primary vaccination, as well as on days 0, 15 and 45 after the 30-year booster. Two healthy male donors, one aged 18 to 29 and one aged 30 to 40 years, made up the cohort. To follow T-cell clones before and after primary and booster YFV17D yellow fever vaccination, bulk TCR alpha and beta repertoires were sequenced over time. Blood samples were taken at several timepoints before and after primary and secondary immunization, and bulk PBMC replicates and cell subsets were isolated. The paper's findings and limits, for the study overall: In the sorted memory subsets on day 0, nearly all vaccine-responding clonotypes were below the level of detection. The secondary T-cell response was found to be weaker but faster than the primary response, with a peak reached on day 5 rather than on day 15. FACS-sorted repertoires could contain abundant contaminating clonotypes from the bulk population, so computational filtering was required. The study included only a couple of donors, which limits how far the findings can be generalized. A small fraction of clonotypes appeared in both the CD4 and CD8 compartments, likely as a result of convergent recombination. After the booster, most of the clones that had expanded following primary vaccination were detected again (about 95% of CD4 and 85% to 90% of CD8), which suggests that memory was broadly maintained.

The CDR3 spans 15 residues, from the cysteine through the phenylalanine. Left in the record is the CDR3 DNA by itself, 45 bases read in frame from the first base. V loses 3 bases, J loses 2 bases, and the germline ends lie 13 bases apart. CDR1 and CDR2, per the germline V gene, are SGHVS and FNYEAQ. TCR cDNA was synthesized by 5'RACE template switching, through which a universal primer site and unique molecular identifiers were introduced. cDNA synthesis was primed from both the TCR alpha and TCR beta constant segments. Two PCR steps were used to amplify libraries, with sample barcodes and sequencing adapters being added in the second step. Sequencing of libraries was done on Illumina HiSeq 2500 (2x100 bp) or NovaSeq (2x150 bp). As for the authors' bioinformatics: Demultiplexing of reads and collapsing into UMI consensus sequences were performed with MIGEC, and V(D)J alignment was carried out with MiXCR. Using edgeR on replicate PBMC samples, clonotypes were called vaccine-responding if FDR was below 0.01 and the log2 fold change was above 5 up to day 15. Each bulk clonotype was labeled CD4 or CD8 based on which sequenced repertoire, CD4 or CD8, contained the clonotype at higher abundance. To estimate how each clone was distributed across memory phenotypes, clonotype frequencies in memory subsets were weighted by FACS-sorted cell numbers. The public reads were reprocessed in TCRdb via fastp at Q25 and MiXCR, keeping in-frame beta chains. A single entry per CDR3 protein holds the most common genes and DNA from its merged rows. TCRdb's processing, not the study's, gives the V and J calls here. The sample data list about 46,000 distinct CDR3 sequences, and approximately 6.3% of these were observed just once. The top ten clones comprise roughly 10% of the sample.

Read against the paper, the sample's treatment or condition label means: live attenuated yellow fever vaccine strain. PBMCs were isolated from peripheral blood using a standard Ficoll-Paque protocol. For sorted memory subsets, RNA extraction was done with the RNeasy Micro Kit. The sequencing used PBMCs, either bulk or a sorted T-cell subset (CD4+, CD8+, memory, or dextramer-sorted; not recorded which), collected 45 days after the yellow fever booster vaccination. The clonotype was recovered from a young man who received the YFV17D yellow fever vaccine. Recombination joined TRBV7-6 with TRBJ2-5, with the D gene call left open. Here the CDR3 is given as CASSLSSLGQETQYF. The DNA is TGTGCCAGCAGCTTGTCCTCGCTAGGGCAAGAGACCCAGTACTTC.